What follows describes a single T cell receptor (beta chain). The clone's antigen remains unknown. No much larger clone is present one base from it, and per-base qualities are unavailable. This sample is part of a study of vaccination and CD4 T cells after COVID-19 (dated by TCRdb to between 2021 and 2024). Background for the entire study: Six males and four females were included in the convalescent cohort, with two Hispanic individuals, seven Caucasians, two Asians and one multiracial person represented. Participants got two doses of the Pfizer-BioNTech BNT162b2 vaccine (n=8) or two doses of the Moderna mRNA-1273 vaccine (n=2). Post-COVID blood samples from convalescent patients were collected a median of roughly 100 days after diagnosis, with a range of 35 to 161 days. Post-vaccine blood samples were taken a median of 72 days after the second vaccine dose, with a range of about 13 to 250 days. The cultures were stimulated with overlapping spike peptide pools from SARS-CoV-2 and from the common cold coronaviruses HCoV-NL63, HCoV-OC43 and HCoV-229E. As controls, cultures received a CEFX viral epitope pool (the positive control), an HIV-1 Nef peptide pool (the negative control), or no peptide at all. The spike-specific CD4+ TCR repertoire was compared before and after mRNA vaccination in approximately ten COVID-19 convalescent patients and a few infection-naive healthy vaccine recipients. At the TCR clonotype level, an earlier paper using these donors assessed memory CD4+ T cell crossreactivity between SARS-CoV-2 and common cold coronavirus spike proteins.

The treatment or condition label, as the study defines it: approximately nine-day PBMC culture with coronavirus spike peptide pools or control peptides (ViraFEST assay). CD4+ T cells from unexposed donors were collected before the COVID-19 pandemic (2011-2018). The study used the ViraFEST assay, which expanded antigen-specific T cells with peptide pools and then identified expanded clonotypes by TCR sequencing. Around 2 million PBMCs per well were cultured in IMDM with roughly 5.5% human AB serum and 8.5 to 10 IU/ml IL-2, plus 10 ug/ml peptide pools. Half of the culture medium was replaced with fresh IL-2-containing medium on days 3 and 7. After approximately 10 days of culture, CD4+ T cells were isolated by negative selection using the EasySep CD4+ T cell isolation kit. As far as cell numbers permitted, CD4+ T cells from unexposed donors were tested for reactivity against SARS-CoV-2 S and N as well as four spike pools from common cold coronaviruses. Ficoll-Paque Plus gradient centrifugation was used to isolate PBMCs from whole blood, and the isolated PBMCs were then either used fresh or cryopreserved at -140C. Triplicate wells were generally used for each culture condition. Leukapheresis product for the unexposed donors was purchased commercially.

Libraries were constructed by PCR. TCR sequencing of DNA from cultured CD4+ T cells used the Oncomine TCR Beta short-read assay at the Johns Hopkins FTIC core. Genomic DNA was extracted from the cultured CD4+ T cells with the QIAamp micro DNA kit. The Oncomine TCR Beta libraries from cultured CD4+ T cells were pooled using unique dual indexes and then sequenced on an Illumina iSeq 100. Per the authors' processing: Non-productive sequences were filtered out, and CDR3s that did not start with C, did not end with F or W, or were shorter than 7 amino acids were discarded. Antigen-specific clonotypes were identified with the MANAFEST web application by comparing peptide-stimulated wells with reference and other culture wells. To be called positive, a clone needed an FDR below 0.05, an odds ratio above 5, and a productive frequency above 0.1% in at least two of three replicate wells. Cross-reactive clonotypes were defined as significantly expanded in both SARS-CoV-2 spike wells and at least one common cold coronavirus spike condition. CDR3 homology was assessed with Levenshtein distances (stringdist) and unrooted phylogenetic trees (ape) in R version 3.6.1. TCRdb reworked the public reads: Q25 trimming with fastp, MiXCR clone assembly, productive beta chains retained. CDR3 protein sequences are deduplicated, and each keeps its most common genes and DNA. The V and J calls follow TCRdb's processing rather than the paper's. The sample table shows about 7,200 distinct CDR3 sequences, and approximately 38% are seen once. The top ten clones comprise about two fifths of the sample.

V and J lose 5 bases and 8 bases, and a span of 8 bases separates them. As encoded in the germline V gene, CDR1 is SGHTA while CDR2 is FQGNSA. The CDR3 sequence holds 11 residues, the cysteine and phenylalanine included. Kept here is only the CDR3 DNA, which spans 33 bases and is read in frame from base 1. Paper-wide results and their limitations: The median count of SARS-CoV-2-reactive clonotypes went up from 20 to 25 after infection to 35 to 40 after vaccination, although the change was not significant. The study included relatively few convalescent patients and did not analyze early timepoints after natural infection. In convalescent patients, nearly all vaccine-specific clones (304 of 307) were found to be mono-reactive for SARS-CoV-2 spike rather than cross-reactive with common cold coronaviruses. Among the post-vaccine SARS-CoV-2-reactive clones in convalescent patients, a median around 90% showed up only after vaccination, which suggests vaccine-specific priming.

Specimen: CD4+ T cells from blood, cultured in vitro. The V and J segments used are TRBV7-2 and TRBJ2-3, with the D segment identity uncertain. The sequence derives from a human donor in good health. The CDR3 amino acid sequence is: CASSTYFTQYF. The DNA sequence is as follows: TGTGCCAGCAGCACTTACTTTACGCAGTATTTT.